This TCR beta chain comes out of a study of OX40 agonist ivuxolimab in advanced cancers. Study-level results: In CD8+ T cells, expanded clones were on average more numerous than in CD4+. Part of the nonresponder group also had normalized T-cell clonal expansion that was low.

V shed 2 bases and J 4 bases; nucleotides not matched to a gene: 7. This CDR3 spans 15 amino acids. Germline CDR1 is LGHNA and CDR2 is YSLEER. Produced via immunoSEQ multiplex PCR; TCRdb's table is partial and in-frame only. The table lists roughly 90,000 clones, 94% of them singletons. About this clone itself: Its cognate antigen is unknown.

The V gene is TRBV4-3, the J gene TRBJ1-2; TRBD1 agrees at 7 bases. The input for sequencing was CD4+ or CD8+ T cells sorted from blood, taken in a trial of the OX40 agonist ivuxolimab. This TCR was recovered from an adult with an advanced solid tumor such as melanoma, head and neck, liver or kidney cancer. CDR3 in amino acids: CASSQSTGKAYGYTF. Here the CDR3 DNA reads TGCGCCAGCAGCCAATCGACAGGGAAGGCCTATGGCTACACCTTC.